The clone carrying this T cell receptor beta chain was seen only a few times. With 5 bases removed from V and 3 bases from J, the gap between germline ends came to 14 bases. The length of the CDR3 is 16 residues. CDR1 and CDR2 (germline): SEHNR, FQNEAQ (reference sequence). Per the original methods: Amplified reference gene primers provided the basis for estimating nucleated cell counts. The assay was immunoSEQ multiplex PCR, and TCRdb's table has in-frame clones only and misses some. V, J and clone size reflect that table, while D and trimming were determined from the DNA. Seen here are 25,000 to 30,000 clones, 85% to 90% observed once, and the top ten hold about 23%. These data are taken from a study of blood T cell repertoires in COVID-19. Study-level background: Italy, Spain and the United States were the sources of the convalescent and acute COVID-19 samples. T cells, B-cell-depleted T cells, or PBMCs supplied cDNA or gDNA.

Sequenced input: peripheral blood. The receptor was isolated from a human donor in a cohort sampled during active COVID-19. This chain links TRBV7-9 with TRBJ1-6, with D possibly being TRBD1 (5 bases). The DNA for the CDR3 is TGTGCCAGCAGCCTCGGGCAGGGTTTCTATAATTCACCCCTCCACTTT. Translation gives CASSLGQGFYNSPLHF.